One TCR beta chain is described in this entry. This sample is drawn from a study of blood T cell repertoires in COVID-19. Overall study context: Acute and convalescent COVID-19 samples came from the United States, Italy and Spain. T cells, B-cell-depleted T cells, or PBMCs provided the cDNA or gDNA that served as material.

In the source study's methods: Reference gene primers were amplified, and this amplification served to estimate nucleated cell counts. This table comes from immunoSEQ multiplex PCR, and its TCRdb copy is limited to in-frame clones, with some not included. Clone size and the V and J calls come from that table; the DNA yielded D and trimming. This table holds under 200,000 clones, roughly nine tenths found once. V shed 5 bases and J 6 bases; nucleotides not matched to a gene: 3. This CDR3 is built from 14 residues. Germline V gives CDR1 LNHDA, CDR2 SQIVND (reference sequence). This rearrangement joins TRBV19 to TRBJ2-1; 11 bases align to TRBD1. This TCR came from a man aged 50 to 60 with acute or convalescent COVID-19. The sequenced material came from peripheral blood. CDR3 sequence: CASSSGTGGNEQFF. In nucleotides, the CDR3 is TGTGCCAGTAGTTCCGGGACAGGGGGCAATGAGCAGTTCTTC.